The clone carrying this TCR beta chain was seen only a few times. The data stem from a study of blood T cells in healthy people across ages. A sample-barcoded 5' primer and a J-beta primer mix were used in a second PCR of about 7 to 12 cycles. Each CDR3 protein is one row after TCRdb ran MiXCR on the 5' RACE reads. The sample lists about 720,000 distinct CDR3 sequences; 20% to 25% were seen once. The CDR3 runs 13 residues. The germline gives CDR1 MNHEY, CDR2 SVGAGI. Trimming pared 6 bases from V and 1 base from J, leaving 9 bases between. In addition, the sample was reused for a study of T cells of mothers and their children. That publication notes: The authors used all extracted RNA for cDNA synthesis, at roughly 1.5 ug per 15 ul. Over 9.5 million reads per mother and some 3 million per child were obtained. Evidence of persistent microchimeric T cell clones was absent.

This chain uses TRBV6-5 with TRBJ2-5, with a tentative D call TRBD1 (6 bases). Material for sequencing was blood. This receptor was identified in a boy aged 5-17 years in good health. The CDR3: CASRDSLQETQYF. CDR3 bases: TGTGCCAGCAGGGACAGCCTCCAAGAGACCCAGTACTTC.